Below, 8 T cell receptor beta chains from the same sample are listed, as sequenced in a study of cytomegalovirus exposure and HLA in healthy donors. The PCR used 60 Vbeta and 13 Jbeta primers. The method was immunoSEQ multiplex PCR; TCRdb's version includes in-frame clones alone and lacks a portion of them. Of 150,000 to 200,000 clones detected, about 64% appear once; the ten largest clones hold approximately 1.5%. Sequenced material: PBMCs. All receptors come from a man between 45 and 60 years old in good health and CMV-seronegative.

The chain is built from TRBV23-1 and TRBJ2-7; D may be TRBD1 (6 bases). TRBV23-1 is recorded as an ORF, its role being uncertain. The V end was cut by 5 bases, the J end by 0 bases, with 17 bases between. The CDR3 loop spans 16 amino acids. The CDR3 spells CASSDGTSISSYEQYF. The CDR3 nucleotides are TGCGCCAGCAGTGACGGGACATCCATTAGCTCCTACGAGCAGTACTTC.

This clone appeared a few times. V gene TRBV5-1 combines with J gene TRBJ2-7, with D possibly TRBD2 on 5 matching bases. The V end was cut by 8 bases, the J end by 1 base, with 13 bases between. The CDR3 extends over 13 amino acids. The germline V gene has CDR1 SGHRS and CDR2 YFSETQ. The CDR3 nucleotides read TGCGCCAGGTCCCCGGGGTGTTCCTACGAGCAGTACTTC. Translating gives CARSPGCSYEQYF.

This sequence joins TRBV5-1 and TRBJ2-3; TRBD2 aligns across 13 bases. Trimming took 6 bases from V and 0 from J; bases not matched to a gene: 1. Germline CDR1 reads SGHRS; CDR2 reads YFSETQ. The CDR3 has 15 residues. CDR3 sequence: CASMGLAGSTDTQYF. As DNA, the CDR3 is TGCGCCAGCATGGGACTAGCGGGAAGCACAGATACGCAGTATTTT.

The DNA of the CDR3 is TGTGCCAGCAGCTTACTAGCCCCCTCTGGGGATACGCAGTATTTT. This translates into CASSLLAPSGDTQYF. The chain uses TRBV7-6 and TRBJ2-3; possibly TRBD2 for D (5 bases). The germline gives CDR1 SGHVS, CDR2 FNYEAQ. The length of the CDR3 is 15 residues. Trimming pared 2 bases from V and 6 bases from J, leaving 15 bases between. The full variable domain, with the rest looked up from reference TRBV7-6 and TRBJ2-3, is GAGVSQSPRYKVTKRGQDVALRCDPISGHVSLYWYRQALGQGPEFLTYFNYEAQQDKSGLPNDRFSAERPEGSISTLTIQRTEQRDSAMYRCASSLLAPSGDTQYFGPGTRLTVL.

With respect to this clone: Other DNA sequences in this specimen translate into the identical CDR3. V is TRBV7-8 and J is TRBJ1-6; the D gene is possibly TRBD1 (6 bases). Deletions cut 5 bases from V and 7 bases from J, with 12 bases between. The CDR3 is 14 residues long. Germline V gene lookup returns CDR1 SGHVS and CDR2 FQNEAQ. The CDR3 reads CASSRQAINSPLHF. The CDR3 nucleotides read TGTGCCAGCAGCCGACAGGCTATCAATTCACCCCTCCACTTT.

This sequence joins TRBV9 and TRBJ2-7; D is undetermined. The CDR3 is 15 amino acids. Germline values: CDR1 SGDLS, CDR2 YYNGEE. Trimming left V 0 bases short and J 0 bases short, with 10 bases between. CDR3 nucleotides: TGTGCCAGCAGCGTAGAAGCCGCTGCCTCCTACGAGCAGTACTTC. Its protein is CASSVEAAASYEQYF.

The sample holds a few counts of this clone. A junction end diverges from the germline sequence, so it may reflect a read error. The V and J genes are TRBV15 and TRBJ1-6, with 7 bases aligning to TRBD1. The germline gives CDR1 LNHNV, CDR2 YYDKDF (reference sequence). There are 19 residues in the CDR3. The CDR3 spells CATSTTGQYFSSDNSPLHF. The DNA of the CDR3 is TGTGCCACCAGTACAACGGGACAGTACTTTAGCTCCGATAATTCACCCCTCCACTTT.

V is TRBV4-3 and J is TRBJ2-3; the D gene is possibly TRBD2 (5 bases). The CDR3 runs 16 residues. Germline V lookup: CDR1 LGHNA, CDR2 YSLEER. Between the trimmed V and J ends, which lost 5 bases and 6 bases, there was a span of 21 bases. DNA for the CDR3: TGCGCCAGCAGCTGGTCTAGCAGGCCCTTTTATGATACGCAGTATTTT. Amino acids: CASSWSSRPFYDTQYF.